This T cell receptor beta chain stems from a study of blood T cell repertoires in COVID-19. Sequenced by immunoSEQ multiplex PCR; TCRdb stores in-frame clones only, minus some. The data show about 150,000 clones, approximately 80% seen once. The sequencing input was peripheral blood. The source of this sequence is a woman in her forties with active or convalescent COVID-19.

CDR3 residues: CASSLQGGGEKLFF. In nucleotides, the CDR3 is TGTGCCAGCAGTTTACAGGGAGGAGGCGAAAAACTGTTTTTT. The rearrangement joins TRBV7-9 to TRBJ1-4; maybe TRBD1 (6 bases). This CDR3 has 14 residues. Germline assignment: CDR1 SEHNR and CDR2 FQNEAQ (reference sequence). V shed 6 bases and J shed 8 bases, with 16 bases lying between them.